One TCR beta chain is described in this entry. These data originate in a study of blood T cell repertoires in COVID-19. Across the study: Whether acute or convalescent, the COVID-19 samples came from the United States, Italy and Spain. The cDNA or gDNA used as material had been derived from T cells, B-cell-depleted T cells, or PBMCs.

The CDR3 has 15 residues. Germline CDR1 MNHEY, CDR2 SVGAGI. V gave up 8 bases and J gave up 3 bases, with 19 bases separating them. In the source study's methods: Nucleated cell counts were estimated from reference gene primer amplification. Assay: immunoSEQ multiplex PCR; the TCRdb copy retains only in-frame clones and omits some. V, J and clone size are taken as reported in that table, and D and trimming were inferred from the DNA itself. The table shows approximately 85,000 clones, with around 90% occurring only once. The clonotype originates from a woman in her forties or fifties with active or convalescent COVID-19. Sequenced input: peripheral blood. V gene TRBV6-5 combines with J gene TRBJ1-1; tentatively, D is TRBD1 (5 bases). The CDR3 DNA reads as TGTGCCAGCCGCCCGGAGGGGTCCTGGGACACTGAAGCTTTCTTT. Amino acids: CASRPEGSWDTEAFF.